The present entry profiles one TCR beta chain with its context. Its antigen is not identified. The data originate from a study of CD8+CD57+ T cells in acquired aplastic anemia. Study information: Sorting CD4+ and CD8+ cells gave DNA averaging around 3 ug.

Notes on the study in general: Any difference that existed in CD8+ Simpson's diversity between patients and controls was not significant. Shared by patients and controls, roughly 28 CD8+ CDR3s were abundant in patients.

Germline CDR1 reads SQVTM; CDR2 reads ANQGSEA. Trimming shortened V by 7 bases and J by 0 bases, and 13 bases separated the two germline ends. The CDR3 totals 13 residues. Genomic DNA, serving as template, underwent TCR beta VDJ and CDR3 profiling. TCRdb called the reads again in MiXCR, with one record for every CDR3 protein. The sample contains around 180,000 distinct CDR3 sequences, 64% of which appear only once. This clonotype was sampled from a human donor with severe aplastic anemia or a healthy control (not recorded which). The J gene is TRBJ2-7, the V gene TRBV29-1; D might be TRBD2 (6 bases). Source material: sorted CD4+, CD8+, or CD8+CD57+ T cells (not recorded which) from PBMCs. The CDR3 region has the DNA TGCAGCGCCTACGGGGGTAGCTCCTACGAGCAGTACTTC. Protein sequence: CSAYGGSSYEQYF.